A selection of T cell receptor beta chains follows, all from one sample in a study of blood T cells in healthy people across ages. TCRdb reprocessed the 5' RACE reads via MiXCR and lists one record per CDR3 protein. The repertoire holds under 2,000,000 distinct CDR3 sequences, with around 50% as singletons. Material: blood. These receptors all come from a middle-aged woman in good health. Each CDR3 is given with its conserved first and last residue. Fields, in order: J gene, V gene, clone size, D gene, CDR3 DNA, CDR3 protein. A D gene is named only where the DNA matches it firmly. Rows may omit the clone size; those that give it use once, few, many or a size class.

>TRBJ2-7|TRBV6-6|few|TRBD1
TGTGCCAGCAGTATCGACAGGGAGCTACCCTACGAGCAGTACTTC
CASSIDRELPYEQYF
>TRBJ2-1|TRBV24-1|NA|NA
TGTGCCACCAGTGATTTGAGGGGAAGCTCCTACAATGAGCAGTTCTTC
CATSDLRGSSYNEQFF
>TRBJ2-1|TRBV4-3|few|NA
TGCGCCAGCAGCCTTATACTACTAGGGGTGCAGTTCTTC
CASSLILLGVQFF
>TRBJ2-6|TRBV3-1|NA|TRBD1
TGTGCCAGCAGCCCGCTAATTTCAGGGGGTACGGGGGCCAACGTCCTGACTTTC
CASSPLISGGTGANVLTF
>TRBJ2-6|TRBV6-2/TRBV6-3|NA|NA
TGTGCCAGCATCGGGGAGAGATTCCCTCGGACTGGGGCCAACGTCCTGACTTTC
CASIGERFPRTGANVLTF
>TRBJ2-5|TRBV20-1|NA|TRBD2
TGCAGTGCTTCACGGACTAGCGGGGAAGAGACCCAGTACTTC
CSASRTSGEETQYF
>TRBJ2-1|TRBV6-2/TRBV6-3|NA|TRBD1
TGTGCCAGCAGTTCCCCGGGACAGGGGGCAAAATACAATGAGCAGTTCTTC
CASSSPGQGAKYNEQFF
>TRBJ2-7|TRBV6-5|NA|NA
TGTGCCAGCAGACGGACTCCCACGACTTACGAGCAGTACTTC
CASRRTPTTYEQYF
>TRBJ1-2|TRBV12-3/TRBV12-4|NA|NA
TGTGCCAGCAGTTCCCTACAGGATAGTAATGGCTACACCTTC
CASSSLQDSNGYTF
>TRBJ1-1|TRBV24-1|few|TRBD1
TGTGCCACCAGTGAGCCACAGGGGACTGAAGCTTTCTTT
CATSEPQGTEAFF
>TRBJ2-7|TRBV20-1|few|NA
TGCAGTGTCACAAGACAGCTGAGCTCCTACGAGCAGTACTTC
CSVTRQLSSYEQYF
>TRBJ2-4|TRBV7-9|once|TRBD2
TGTGCCAGAGCGGGATTAGCCAAAAACATTCAGTACTTC
CARAGLAKNIQYF
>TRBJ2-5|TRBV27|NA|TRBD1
TGTGCCAGCAGTGCACTAAGGGGGCCTTCGGTGGAGTACTTC
CASSALRGPSVEYF
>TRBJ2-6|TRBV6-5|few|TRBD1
TGTGCCAGCAGTTCGACAGGGACCTCTGGGGCCAACGTCCTGACTTTC
CASSSTGTSGANVLTF
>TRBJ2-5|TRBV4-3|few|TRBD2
TGCGCCAGCAGCCTGAGCCCGAATAGCGGGGGACAAGAGACCCAGTACTTC
CASSLSPNSGGQETQYF
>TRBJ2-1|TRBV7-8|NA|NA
TGTGCCAGCAGCTTAGCGGTGTTGTTTTCTAGCACCAATGAGCAGTTCTTC
CASSLAVLFSSTNEQFF
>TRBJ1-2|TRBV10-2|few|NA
TGCGCCAGCAGTGAGACGCCCCATGGCTACACCTTC
CASSETPHGYTF
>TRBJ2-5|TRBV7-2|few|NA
TGTGCCAGCAGCTTAACAGGGACGTACCAAGAGACCCAGTACTTC
CASSLTGTYQETQYF
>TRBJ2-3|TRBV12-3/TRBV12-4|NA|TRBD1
TGTGCCAGCAGTATCCTAAGGGGGCGCTCGCAAGATACGCAGTATTTT
CASSILRGRSQDTQYF
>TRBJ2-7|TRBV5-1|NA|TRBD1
TGCGCCAGCAGAACCGGGACAGGGTTCTACGAGCAGTACTTC
CASRTGTGFYEQYF
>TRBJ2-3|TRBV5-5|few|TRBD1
TGTGCCAGCAGCACCGGACAGGGGGCCTTCACAGATACGCAGTATTTT
CASSTGQGAFTDTQYF
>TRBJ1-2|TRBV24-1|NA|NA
TGTGCCACCAGTGATGCCGGGATCAGGGACGGCTACACCTTC
CATSDAGIRDGYTF
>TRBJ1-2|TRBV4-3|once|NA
TGCGCCAGCAGTAACAGAGGGGACGTCGGTGGCTACACCTTC
CASSNRGDVGGYTF
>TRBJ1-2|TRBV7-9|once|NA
TGTGCCAGCAGCAGCGAAGGTATCTATGGCTACACCTTC
CASSSEGIYGYTF
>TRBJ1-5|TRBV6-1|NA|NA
TGTGCCAGCAGGACCCAGGGAAATCAGCCCCAGCATTTT
CASRTQGNQPQHF
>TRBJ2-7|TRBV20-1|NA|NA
TGCAGTGCTACTCGGGACTCACCTTACGAGCAGTACTTC
CSATRDSPYEQYF
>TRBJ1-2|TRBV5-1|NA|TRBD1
TGCGCCAGCAGCGGAGGGGACAGCAACTATGGCTACACCTTC
CASSGGDSNYGYTF
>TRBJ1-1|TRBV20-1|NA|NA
TGCAGTGCCGGGATCAGCACGAGGAACACTGAAGCTTTCTTT
CSAGISTRNTEAFF
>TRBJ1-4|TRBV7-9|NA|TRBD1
TGTGCCAGCAGCTACACAGGGGGTAGGAATGAAAAACTGTTTTTT
CASSYTGGRNEKLFF
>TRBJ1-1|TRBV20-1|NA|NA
TGCAGTGCTAGGGCAGGGCCGCGTACTGAAGCTTTCTTT
CSARAGPRTEAFF
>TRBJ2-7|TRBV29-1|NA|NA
TGCGGCGTTGCGGCAGGGACGGCCTACGAGCAGTACTTC
CGVAAGTAYEQYF
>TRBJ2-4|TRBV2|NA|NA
TGTGCCAGCAGTGGGGGGGCTGGGGCCAAAAACATTCAGTACTTC
CASSGGAGAKNIQYF
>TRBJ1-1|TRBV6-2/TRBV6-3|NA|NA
TGTGCCAGCAGTTACTCCCCGGGGATGAACACTGAAGCTTTCTTT
CASSYSPGMNTEAFF
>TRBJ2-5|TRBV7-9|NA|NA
TGTGCCAGTTTCAGGGCCAGCGCGTTTCAAGAGACCCAGTACTTC
CASFRASAFQETQYF
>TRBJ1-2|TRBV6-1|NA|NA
TGTGCCAGCGAATCATCCATGAGGGTCTTTAAACGTACACCGTTGGGCTACACCTTC
CASESSMRVFKRTPLGYTF
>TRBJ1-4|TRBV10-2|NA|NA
TGCGCCAGCAGTGAGACCAGGGGTTTTGGAAAACTGTTTTTT
CASSETRGFGKLFF
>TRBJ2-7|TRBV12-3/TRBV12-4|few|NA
TGTGCCAGCAGCCCTAACCTTGTCTCCTACGAGCAGTACTTC
CASSPNLVSYEQYF
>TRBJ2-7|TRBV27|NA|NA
TGTGCCAGCAGTCCAACAACCGGGACGGGATTTTACGAGCAGTACTTC
CASSPTTGTGFYEQYF
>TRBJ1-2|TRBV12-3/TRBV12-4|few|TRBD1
TGTGCCAGCACAGGGGGCGCGGATGGCTACACCTTC
CASTGGADGYTF
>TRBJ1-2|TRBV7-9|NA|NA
TGTGCCAGCAGCTTAGAGGTGAGAGCAGGGGTCTATGGCTACACCTTC
CASSLEVRAGVYGYTF